This T cell receptor (beta chain) is from a study of cytomegalovirus exposure and HLA in healthy donors. Study-wide background: Researchers found that approximately 77% of fewer than 450 genotyped donors fell within the Caucasian-associated ancestry cluster.

Whole-study findings and limits: In an earlier analysis, in fewer than 700 donors, most V segments appeared productive either ~87% or ~30% of the time. Many donors shared some public TCRs, even though most TCR sequences were rare.

The PCR contained 60 Vbeta and 13 Jbeta primers. The method was immunoSEQ multiplex PCR; TCRdb's version includes in-frame clones alone and lacks a portion of them. The table records approximately 130,000 clones, 82% of them present only once. As for this clone: Antigen: not known.

CDR1 and CDR2 (germline): MNHEY, SMNVEV (reference sequence). The CDR3 has 13 residues. Trimming removed 2 bases at V and 0 bases at J, with 4 bases between. The sequence was obtained from a woman aged 18-35 years in good health and CMV-seronegative. The sample taken for sequencing was PBMCs. V usage is TRBV27 and J usage is TRBJ1-1, with D hard to call. The CDR3 bases are TGTGCCAGCAGTTTAAACATGAACACTGAAGCTTTCTTT. Protein sequence: CASSLNMNTEAFF.